The 27 T cell receptor beta chains listed next were all sequenced from one sample in a study of blood T cell repertoires in COVID-19. Repertoires were generated with immunoSEQ multiplex PCR, while TCRdb's copy carries only in-frame clones and drops some. The table shows about 200,000 clones, with approximately 91% occurring only once. The sequenced material came from peripheral blood. The receptors shown here come from a man aged 18-30 years with active or convalescent COVID-19.

A word on this clone: The junction differs from germline at one of its ends, possibly a read error. The chain joins TRBV2 to TRBJ1-2; no clear D. Germline CDR1 SNHLY, CDR2 FYNNEI. The CDR3 has 14 amino acids. DNA of the CDR3: TGTGCCAGCAGCGCCCTTCCCTCCGGCGGCCATGAAATGTTC. Translated: CASSALPSGGHEMF.

This clone has just one count. V and J are TRBV19 and TRBJ1-1; D might be TRBD1 (6 bases). V dropped 5 bases and J dropped 2 bases, with 15 bases sitting between them. Germline assignment: CDR1 LNHDA and CDR2 SQIVND (reference sequence). This CDR3 has 15 amino acids. The CDR3 reads CASSLQGLGNTEAFF. The CDR3 nucleotides read TGTGCCAGTAGTTTACAGGGTCTTGGAAACACTGAAGCTTTCTTT.

The chain is built from TRBV11-2 and TRBJ2-3; the D is unclear. Germline V lookup: CDR1 SGHAT, CDR2 FQNNGV. This CDR3 contains 13 residues. Between the trimmed V and J ends, which lost 3 bases and 3 bases, there was a span of 7 bases. CDR3: CASSFGRTDTQYF. CDR3 bases: TGTGCCAGCAGCTTTGGCAGAACAGATACGCAGTATTTT.

The rearrangement uses TRBV30 and TRBJ1-4; 10 positions match TRBD1. The CDR3 is made up of 14 amino acids. Germline trimming cut 3 bases from V and 8 bases from J; bases unmatched to any gene: 6. The germline V gene has CDR1 GTSNPN and CDR2 SVGIG (reference sequence). Here the CDR3 reads CAWSRDRGKEKLFF. The CDR3, as DNA: TGTGCCTGGAGCCGGGACAGGGGAAAGGAAAAACTGTTTTTT. The full variable domain, in which reference TRBV30 and TRBJ1-4 provide the parts outside the CDR3, is SQTIHQWPATLVQPVGSPLSLECTVEGTSNPNLYWYRQAAGRGLQLLFYSVGIGQISSEVPQNLSASRPQDRQFILSSKKLLLSDSGFYLCAWSRDRGKEKLFFGSGTQLSVL.

This CDR3 is CASSLFSGLSYEKLFF. The CDR3 DNA follows: TGTGCCAGCAGCTTATTCTCGGGACTCTCCTATGAAAAACTGTTTTTT. The J gene is TRBJ1-4, the V gene TRBV7-9; possible D gene TRBD1, 5 bases. CDR3 size: 16 residues. CDR1 and CDR2 (germline): SEHNR, FQNEAQ (reference sequence). Trimming took off 2 bases at V and 6 bases at J, with 16 bases between the two ends.

The V gene is TRBV5-6, the J gene TRBJ2-7, with 9 bases lining up with TRBD2. The CDR3 runs to 16 residues. Germline trimming cut 0 bases from V and 2 bases from J; bases unmatched to any gene: 6. Germline CDR1 and CDR2: SGHDT and YYEEEE. The CDR3 sequence: CASSLVAASGAYEQYF. The CDR3, as DNA: TGTGCCAGCAGCTTGGTGGCGGCTAGCGGGGCCTACGAGCAGTACTTC.

The chain links TRBV19 to TRBJ2-1, with D perhaps TRBD2 (5 bases). V was pared by 3 bases and J by 3 bases, with 6 bases between. CDR3 length: 13 amino acids. Germline CDR1 and CDR2: LNHDA and SQIVND (reference sequence). The CDR3 DNA sequence: TGTGCCAGTAGTATTACTAGCTACAATGAGCAGTTCTTC. Its translation: CASSITSYNEQFF.

DNA for the CDR3: TGTGCCAGCTCCGACAGGAACACTGAAGCTTTCTTT. It encodes CASSDRNTEAFF. The chain carries TRBV6-5 and TRBJ1-1; TRBD1 might be the D (5 bases). The length of the CDR3 is 12 residues. Germline V gene sequence: CDR1 MNHEY, CDR2 SVGAGI. V dropped 8 bases and J dropped 1 base, with 8 bases sitting between them.

This rearrangement joins TRBV3-1 (or the pseudogene TRBV3-2) to TRBJ2-3; TRBD2 matches 7 bases. The CDR3 consists of 16 residues. Germline CDR1 and CDR2: LGHDT and YNNKEL (reference sequence). Losses at the gene ends were 4 bases for V and 2 bases for J; bases not matched to a gene: 9. CDR3 amino acids: CASSPSGGGTTDTQYF. In DNA, the CDR3 is TGTGCCAGCAGCCCCTCCGGCGGGGGAACCACAGATACGCAGTATTTT.

This chain uses TRBV6-6 with TRBJ1-1, with unresolved D. This CDR3 region has 13 residues. Trimming took off 6 bases at V and 1 base at J, with 9 bases between the two ends. CDR1 MNHNY and CDR2 SVGAGI come from the germline V gene (reference sequence). The CDR3 here is CASSHTGNTEAFF. The DNA of the CDR3 is TGTGCCAGCAGCCACACGGGGAACACTGAAGCTTTCTTT.

This chain links TRBV7-8 with TRBJ2-2, with unresolved D. The germline CDR1 and CDR2 sequences are SGHVS and FQNEAQ. With 2 bases removed from V and 5 bases from J, the gap between germline ends came to 12 bases. CDR3 length: 15 amino acids. CDR3 in DNA: TGTGCCAGCAGCTTAATAACAGCCTCGACCGGGGAGCTGTTTTTT. This codes for CASSLITASTGELFF.

As regards this clone: Other DNA sequences in the same sample also yield this CDR3. V gene TRBV5-1 combines with J gene TRBJ2-3; TRBD2 is a possible D gene (5 bases). CDR3 length: 15 amino acids. Trimming cost V 0 bases and J 6 bases, with 14 bases left between them. Germline V gives CDR1 SGHRS, CDR2 YFSETQ. CDR3: CASSLVLGSSDTQYF. In DNA form, the CDR3 reads TGCGCCAGCAGCTTGGTACTGGGGAGTAGCGATACGCAGTATTTT.

The chain carries TRBV11-2 and TRBJ1-3, with 8 positions matching TRBD1. This CDR3 comprises 14 residues. Per the germline V gene, CDR1 is SGHAT and CDR2 is FQNNGV. V dropped 3 bases and J dropped 6; count of bases not matched to a gene: 4. Here the CDR3 DNA reads TGTGCCAGCAGCTTTCAGGGGGCGGCAAACACCATATATTTT. Protein sequence: CASSFQGAANTIYF. The full variable domain, in which reference TRBV11-2 and TRBJ1-3 provide the parts outside the CDR3, is EAGVAQSPRYKIIEKRQSVAFWCNPISGHATLYWYQQILGQGPKLLIQFQNNGVVDDSQLPKDRFSAERLKGVDSTLKIQPAKLEDSAVYLCASSFQGAANTIYFGEGSWLTVV.

The chain links TRBV10-3 to TRBJ2-7; tentatively, D is TRBD1 (6 bases). Germline V gene sequence: CDR1 ENHRY, CDR2 SYGVKD. The V end lost 9 bases, the J end lost 4 bases, and 13 bases lay between the germline ends. The CDR3 extends over 12 amino acids. The CDR3 sequence: CAIGTNLYEQYF. The CDR3 DNA follows: TGTGCCATAGGGACAAACCTTTACGAGCAGTACTTC.

The chain joins TRBV5-1 to TRBJ2-1; 8 positions match TRBD1. Germline V CDR1 and CDR2: SGHRS, YFSETQ. The CDR3 spans 14 residues. The V segment lost 4 bases and the J segment 7 bases; nucleotides outside the gene matches: 7. The CDR3 bases are TGCGCCAGCAGCCCGGGACAGGCGTTGAATGAGCAGTTCTTC. Translated, it gives CASSPGQALNEQFF.

V usage is TRBV2 and J usage is TRBJ1-2; 7 positions agree with TRBD1. The CDR3 spans 16 residues. Trimming removed 3 bases from V and 1 base from J; junction bases left unmatched: 8. Germline V gene sequence: CDR1 SNHLY, CDR2 FYNNEI. This CDR3 is CASSDETGALNYGYTF. As DNA, the CDR3 is TGTGCCAGCAGTGACGAAACAGGGGCCCTTAACTATGGCTACACCTTC.

The chain combines TRBV30 with TRBJ1-4; D might be TRBD1 (6 bases). Trimming removed 3 bases at V and 7 bases at J, with 12 bases between. The CDR3 has 13 amino acids. Germline-derived CDR1 and CDR2 are GTSNPN and SVGIG (reference sequence). CDR3 bases: TGTGCCTGGAGCGGAACAGGGCCTGAAAAACTGTTTTTT. Its protein product is CAWSGTGPEKLFF.

This CDR3 reads CAWSSGGSTDTQYF. The CDR3 nucleotides are TGTGCCTGGAGCAGCGGGGGTAGCACAGATACGCAGTATTTT. This chain joins TRBV30 and TRBJ2-3; TRBD2 agrees at 8 bases. The CDR3 loop spans 14 amino acids. From germline, CDR1 is GTSNPN and CDR2 SVGIG (reference sequence). Trimming took 3 bases from V and 0 from J; bases not matched to a gene: 2.

The chain links TRBV19 to TRBJ2-2; TRBD2 agrees at 7 bases. Trimming removed 7 bases from V and 5 bases from J; junction bases left unmatched: 4. This CDR3 spans 13 amino acids. The V gene's germline CDR1 is LNHDA and CDR2 SQIVND (reference sequence). The CDR3 nucleotides are TGTGCCAGTACAGCGGGAAGTACCGGGGAGCTGTTTTTT. Translation: CASTAGSTGELFF.

This chain links TRBV4-1 with TRBJ1-4; 12 nucleotides agree with TRBD1. Germline CDR1 reads MGHRA; CDR2 reads YSYEKL. V gave up 4 bases and J gave up 8 bases; unmatched junction bases: 5. The CDR3 is 15 amino acids. For the CDR3, the DNA is TGCGCCAGCAGCCGCGTGGGACAGGGGGCCGAAAAACTGTTTTTT. Residues: CASSRVGQGAEKLFF.

V usage is TRBV30 and J usage is TRBJ1-2, with 9 bases aligning to TRBD1. The germline CDR1 and CDR2 sequences are GTSNPN and SVGIG (reference sequence). V gave up 5 bases and J gave up 9 bases; unmatched junction bases: 16. CDR3 length equals 15 residues. The CDR3 coding sequence is TGTGCCTGGCAACACGGTGAGACAGGGGGAATTAGCTACACCTTC. Translating gives CAWQHGETGGISYTF.

This clone turned up a few times. The V gene is TRBV6-1, the J gene TRBJ2-3, with 10 bases fitting TRBD1. With V trimmed by 1 base and J by 4 bases, 2 bases remained unmatched. Germline-derived CDR1 and CDR2 are MNHNS and SASEGT. The CDR3 spans 15 residues. This CDR3 reads CASSEGGTGADTQYF. The CDR3 DNA follows: TGTGCCAGCAGTGAAGGGGGGACAGGGGCAGATACGCAGTATTTT.

The chain couples TRBV10-3 to TRBJ1-2; 9 positions agree with TRBD1. Looked up from germline, CDR1 is ENHRY and CDR2 is SYGVKD. The CDR3 spans 17 residues. Unmatched junction bases numbered 5, after V lost 0 bases and J lost 0 bases. CDR3 sequence (DNA): TGTGCCATCAGTGAGTCAGGGACAGGGCTCACTAACTATGGCTACACCTTC. This encodes CAISESGTGLTNYGYTF.

This chain uses TRBV2 with TRBJ1-2; 7 nucleotides match TRBD1. The CDR3 runs to 13 residues. The V and J ends lost 0 bases and 5 bases, in that order; junction bases with no gene match: 0. Germline V lookup: CDR1 SNHLY, CDR2 FYNNEI. CDR3: CASSEATGYGYTF. The CDR3 nucleotides read TGTGCCAGCAGTGAAGCGACAGGGTATGGCTACACCTTC.

Regarding this clone: This sample also contains other DNA sequences that code for the same CDR3. The J gene is TRBJ2-2, the V gene TRBV7-3, with 14 bases aligning to TRBD2. J lost 5 bases, V lost 2 bases, and 1 base had no gene match. This CDR3 has 16 amino acids. CDR1 and CDR2 (germline): SGHTA, FQGTGA. This CDR3 is CASSLGLAGGTGELFF. DNA of the CDR3: TGTGCCAGCAGCTTAGGACTAGCGGGAGGAACCGGGGAGCTGTTTTTT.

CDR3 amino acids: CASSTKDSYGYTF. CDR3 bases: TGTGCCAGCAGCACTAAAGACAGCTATGGCTACACCTTC. This chain connects TRBV12-3 or TRBV12-4 to TRBJ1-2; perhaps TRBD1 as D (5 bases). Trimming pared 6 bases from V and 4 bases from J, leaving 12 bases between. The CDR3 is 13 residues long.

The chain combines TRBV18 with TRBJ2-7; TRBD1 is a possible D gene (6 bases). Germline assignment: CDR1 KGHSH and CDR2 LQKENI. Trimming took 2 bases from V and 3 from J, leaving 14 bases between them. This CDR3 is 15 amino acids long. CDR3 nucleotides: TGTGCCAGCTCACCAGCCGGAGACAGGTACTACGAGCAGTACTTC. Amino acid sequence: CASSPAGDRYYEQYF. The entire variable domain, with the rest obtained from reference TRBV18 and TRBJ2-7, is as follows: NAGVMQNPRHLVRRRGQEARLRCSPMKGHSHVYWYRQLPEEGLKFMVYLQKENIIDESGMPKERFSAEFPKEGPSILRIQQVVRGDSAAYFCASSPAGDRYYEQYFGPGTRLTVT.